The T cell receptor (beta chain) under discussion was sequenced for a study of T-cell memory formation after mild COVID-19. Study-wide results and caveats: Those CD4+ clones that contracted were mainly in CM and EM (CD8+ ones in EMRA).

The CDR3 extends over 14 amino acids. Trimming removed 4 bases from V and 1 base from J, with 10 bases in between. Germline-derived CDR1 and CDR2 are SGHDT and YYEEEE. MiXCR was run by TCRdb on the 5' RACE reads, yielding one entry per CDR3 protein. The table includes some 450,000 distinct CDR3 sequences, 18% detected once. Worth noting for this clonotype: Its target is unknown.

V and J are TRBV5-6 and TRBJ2-3, with D unclear. The sample consisted of PBMCs or a T cell subset sorted from them (not recorded which). The TCR comes from a man in his late teens or twenties who had mild COVID-19 (a few samples of this study predate the infection). Cell type and time point are not known. For the CDR3, the DNA is TGTGCCAGCAGCACCACCCTTCGCACAGATACGCAGTATTTT. The encoded protein is CASSTTLRTDTQYF.